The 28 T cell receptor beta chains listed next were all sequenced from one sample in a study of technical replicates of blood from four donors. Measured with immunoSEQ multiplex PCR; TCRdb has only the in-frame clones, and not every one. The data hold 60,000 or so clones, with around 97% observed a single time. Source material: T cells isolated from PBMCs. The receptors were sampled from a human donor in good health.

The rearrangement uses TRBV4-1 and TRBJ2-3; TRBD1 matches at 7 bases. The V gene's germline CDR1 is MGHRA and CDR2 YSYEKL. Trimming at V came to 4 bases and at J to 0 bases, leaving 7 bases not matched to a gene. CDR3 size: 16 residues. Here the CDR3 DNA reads TGCGCCAGCAGCCCTCCGGGGACAGACAGCACAGATACGCAGTATTTT. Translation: CASSPPGTDSTDTQYF.

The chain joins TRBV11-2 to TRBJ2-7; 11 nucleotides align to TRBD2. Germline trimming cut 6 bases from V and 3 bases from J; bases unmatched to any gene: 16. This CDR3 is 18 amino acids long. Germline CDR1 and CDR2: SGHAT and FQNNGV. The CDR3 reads CASRPRATNTSGSYEQYF. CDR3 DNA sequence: TGTGCCAGCAGGCCGAGAGCTACCAACACTAGCGGGAGCTACGAGCAGTACTTC.

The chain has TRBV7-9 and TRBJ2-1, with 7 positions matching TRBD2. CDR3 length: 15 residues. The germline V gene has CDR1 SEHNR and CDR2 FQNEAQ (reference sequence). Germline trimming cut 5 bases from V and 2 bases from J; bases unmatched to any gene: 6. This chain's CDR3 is CASSPPGGTYNEQFF. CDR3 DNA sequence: TGTGCCAGCAGCCCCCCGGGGGGTACCTACAATGAGCAGTTCTTC.

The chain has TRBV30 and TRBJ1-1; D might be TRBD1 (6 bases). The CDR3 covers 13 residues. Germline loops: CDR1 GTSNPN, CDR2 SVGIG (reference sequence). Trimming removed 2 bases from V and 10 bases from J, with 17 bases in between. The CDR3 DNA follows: TGTGCCTGGAGTCCACAGGGCCCTTCGGGAGCTTTCTTT. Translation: CAWSPQGPSGAFF.

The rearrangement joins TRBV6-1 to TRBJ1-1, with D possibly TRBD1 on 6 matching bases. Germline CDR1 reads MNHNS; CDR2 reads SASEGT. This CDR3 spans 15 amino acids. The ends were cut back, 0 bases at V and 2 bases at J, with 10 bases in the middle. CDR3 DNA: TGTGCCAGCAGTGAAGCCCACAGGGCTAACACTGAAGCTTTCTTT. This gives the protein CASSEAHRANTEAFF.

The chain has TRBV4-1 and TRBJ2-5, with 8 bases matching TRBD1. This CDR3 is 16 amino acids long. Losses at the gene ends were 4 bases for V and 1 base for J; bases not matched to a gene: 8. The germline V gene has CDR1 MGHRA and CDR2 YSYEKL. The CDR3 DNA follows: TGCGCCAGCAGCCGCCAGGTTGGGACAGGCCAAGAGACCCAGTACTTC. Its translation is CASSRQVGTGQETQYF.

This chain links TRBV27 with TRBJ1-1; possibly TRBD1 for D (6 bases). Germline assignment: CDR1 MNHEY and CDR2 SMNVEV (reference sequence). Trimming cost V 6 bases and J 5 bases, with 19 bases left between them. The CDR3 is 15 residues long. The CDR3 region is CASSPSTGRGTEAFF. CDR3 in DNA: TGTGCCAGCAGCCCCTCGACAGGACGAGGGACTGAAGCTTTCTTT.

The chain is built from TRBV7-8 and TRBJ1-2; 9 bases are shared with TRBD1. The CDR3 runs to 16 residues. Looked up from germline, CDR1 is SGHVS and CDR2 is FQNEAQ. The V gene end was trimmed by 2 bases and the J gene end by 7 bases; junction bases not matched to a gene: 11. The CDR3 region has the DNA TGTGCCAGCAGCTTATTCGTAGGGACAGGGCTTGCTGGCTACACCTTC. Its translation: CASSLFVGTGLAGYTF.

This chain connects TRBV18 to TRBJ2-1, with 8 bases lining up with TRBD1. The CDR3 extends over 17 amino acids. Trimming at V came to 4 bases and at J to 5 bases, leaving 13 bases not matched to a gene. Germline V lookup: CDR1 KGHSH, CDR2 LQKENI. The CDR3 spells CASSRTGKSFDHNEQFF. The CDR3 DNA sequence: TGTGCCAGCTCACGGACAGGGAAGAGTTTTGACCACAATGAGCAGTTCTTC.

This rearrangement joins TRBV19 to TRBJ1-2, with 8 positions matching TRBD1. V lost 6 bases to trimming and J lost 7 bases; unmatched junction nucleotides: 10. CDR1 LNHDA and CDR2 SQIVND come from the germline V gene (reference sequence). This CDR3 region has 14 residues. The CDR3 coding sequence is TGTGCCAGTAGCCCGGACAGGGAGGGTCGTGGCTACACCTTC. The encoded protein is CASSPDREGRGYTF.

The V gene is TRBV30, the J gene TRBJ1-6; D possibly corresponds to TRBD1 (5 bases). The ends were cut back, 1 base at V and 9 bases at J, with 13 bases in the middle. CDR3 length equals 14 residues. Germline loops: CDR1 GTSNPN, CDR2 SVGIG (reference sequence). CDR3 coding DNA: TGTGCCTGGAGTGATGAAGGGGCGGTTTCACCCCTCCACTTT. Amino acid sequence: CAWSDEGAVSPLHF.

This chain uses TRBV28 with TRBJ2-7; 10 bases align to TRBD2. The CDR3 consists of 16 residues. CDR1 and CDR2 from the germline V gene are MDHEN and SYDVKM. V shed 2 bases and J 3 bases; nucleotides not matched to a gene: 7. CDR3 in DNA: TGTGCCAGCAGTTTACCCCTAGCGGGAGAAATCTACGAGCAGTACTTC. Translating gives CASSLPLAGEIYEQYF.

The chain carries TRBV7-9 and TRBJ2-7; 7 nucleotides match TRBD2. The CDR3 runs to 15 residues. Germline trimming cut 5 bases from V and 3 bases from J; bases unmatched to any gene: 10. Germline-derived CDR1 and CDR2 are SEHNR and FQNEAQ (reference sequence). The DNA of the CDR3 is TGTGCCAGCAGCCTAAGCGGGACTATCCGCTACGAGCAGTACTTC. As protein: CASSLSGTIRYEQYF.

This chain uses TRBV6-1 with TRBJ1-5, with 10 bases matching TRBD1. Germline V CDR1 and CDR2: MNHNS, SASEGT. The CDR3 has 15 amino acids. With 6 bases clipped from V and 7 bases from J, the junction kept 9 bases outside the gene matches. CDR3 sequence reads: CASRVSTGGWQPQHF. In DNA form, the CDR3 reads TGTGCCAGCAGGGTTTCGACAGGGGGCTGGCAGCCCCAGCATTTT.

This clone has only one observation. The CDR3 region is CASSYSRQGTYEQYF. CDR3 nucleotide sequence: TGTGCCAGCAGTTACTCGCGACAGGGGACCTACGAGCAGTACTTC. The chain recombines TRBV6-5 with TRBJ2-7; 8 nucleotides align to TRBD1. This CDR3 has 15 amino acids. In germline, CDR1 is MNHEY, CDR2 SVGAGI. Trimming at V came to 0 bases and at J to 2 bases, leaving 3 bases not matched to a gene.

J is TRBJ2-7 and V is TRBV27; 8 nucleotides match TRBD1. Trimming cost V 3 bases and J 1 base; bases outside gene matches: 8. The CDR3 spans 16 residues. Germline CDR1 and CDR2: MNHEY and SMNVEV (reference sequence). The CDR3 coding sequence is TGTGCCAGCAGTTTTACTCCGGGACAGGCGTCCTACGAGCAGTACTTC. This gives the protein CASSFTPGQASYEQYF.

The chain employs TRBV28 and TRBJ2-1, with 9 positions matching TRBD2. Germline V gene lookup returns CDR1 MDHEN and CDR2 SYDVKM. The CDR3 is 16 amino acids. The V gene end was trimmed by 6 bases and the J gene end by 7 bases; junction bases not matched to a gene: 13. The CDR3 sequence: CASRASASGTANEQFF. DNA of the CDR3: TGTGCCAGCAGAGCCAGTGCTAGCGGGACGGCGAATGAGCAGTTCTTC.

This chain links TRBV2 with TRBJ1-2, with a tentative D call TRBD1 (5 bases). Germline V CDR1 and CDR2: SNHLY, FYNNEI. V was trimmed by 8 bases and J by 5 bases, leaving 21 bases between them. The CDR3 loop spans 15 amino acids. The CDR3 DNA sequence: TGTGCCAGCGGTGGGGACCGCATCGGGGGATATGGCTACACCTTC. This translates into CASGGDRIGGYGYTF. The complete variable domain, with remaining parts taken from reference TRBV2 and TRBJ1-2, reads EPEVTQTPSHQVTQMGQEVILRCVPISNHLYFYWYRQILGQKVEFLVSFYNNEISEKSEIFDDQFSVERPDGSNFTLKIRSTKLEDSAMYFCASGGDRIGGYGYTFGSGTRLTVV.

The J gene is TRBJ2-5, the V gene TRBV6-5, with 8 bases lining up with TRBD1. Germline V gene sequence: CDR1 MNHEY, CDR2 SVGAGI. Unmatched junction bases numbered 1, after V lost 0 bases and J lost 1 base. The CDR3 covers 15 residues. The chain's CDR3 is CASSYSGQVQETQYF. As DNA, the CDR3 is TGTGCCAGCAGTTACTCGGGACAGGTCCAAGAGACCCAGTACTTC.

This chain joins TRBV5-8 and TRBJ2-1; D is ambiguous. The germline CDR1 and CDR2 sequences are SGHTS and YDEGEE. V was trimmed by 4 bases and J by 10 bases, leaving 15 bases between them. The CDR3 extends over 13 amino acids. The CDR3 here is CASSRSTLGEQFF. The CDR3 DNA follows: TGTGCCAGCAGCCGGTCGACCCTCGGGGAGCAGTTCTTC.

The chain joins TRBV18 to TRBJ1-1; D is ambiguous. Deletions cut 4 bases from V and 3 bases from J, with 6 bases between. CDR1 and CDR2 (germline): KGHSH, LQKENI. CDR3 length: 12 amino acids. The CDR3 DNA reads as TGTGCCAGCTCACGGGAGGACACTGAAGCTTTCTTT. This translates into CASSREDTEAFF.

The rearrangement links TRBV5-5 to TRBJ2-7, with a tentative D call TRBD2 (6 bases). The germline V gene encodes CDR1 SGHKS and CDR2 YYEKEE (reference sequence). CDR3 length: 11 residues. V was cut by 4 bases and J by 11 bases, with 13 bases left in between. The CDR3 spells CASSHSSDEYF. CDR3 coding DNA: TGTGCCAGCAGCCACTCTAGCGACGAGTACTTC.

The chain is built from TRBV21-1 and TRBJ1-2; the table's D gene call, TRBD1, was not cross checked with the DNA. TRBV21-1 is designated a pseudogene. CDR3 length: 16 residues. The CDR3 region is CASTIIPGTDYYGYTF. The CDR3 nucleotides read TGTGCCAGCACCATCATACCCGGGACAGATTACTATGGCTACACCTTC.

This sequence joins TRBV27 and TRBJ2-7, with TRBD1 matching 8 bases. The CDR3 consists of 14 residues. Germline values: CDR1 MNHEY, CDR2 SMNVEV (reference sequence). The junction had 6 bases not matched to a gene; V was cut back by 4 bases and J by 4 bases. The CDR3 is CASSSRDRLYEQYF. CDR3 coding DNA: TGTGCCAGCAGTTCCCGGGACAGGCTGTACGAGCAGTACTTC.

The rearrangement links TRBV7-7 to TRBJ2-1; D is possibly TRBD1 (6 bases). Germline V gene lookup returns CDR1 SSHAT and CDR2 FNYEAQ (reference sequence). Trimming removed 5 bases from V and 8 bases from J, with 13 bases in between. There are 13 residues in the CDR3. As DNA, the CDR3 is TGTGCCAGCAGCCCGGACAGTTTTGATGAGCAGTTCTTC. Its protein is CASSPDSFDEQFF. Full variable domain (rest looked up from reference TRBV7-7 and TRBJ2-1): GAGVSQSPRYKVTKRGQDVTLRCDPISSHATLYWYQQALGQGPEFLTYFNYEAQPDKSGLPSDRFSAERPEGSISTLTIQRTEQRDSAMYRCASSPDSFDEQFFGPGTRLTVL.

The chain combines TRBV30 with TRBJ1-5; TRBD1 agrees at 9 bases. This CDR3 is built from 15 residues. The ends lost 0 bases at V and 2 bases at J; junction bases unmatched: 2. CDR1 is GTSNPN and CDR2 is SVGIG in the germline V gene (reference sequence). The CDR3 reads CAWSVGQGGNQPQHF. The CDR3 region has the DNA TGTGCCTGGAGTGTGGGACAGGGAGGCAATCAGCCCCAGCATTTT.

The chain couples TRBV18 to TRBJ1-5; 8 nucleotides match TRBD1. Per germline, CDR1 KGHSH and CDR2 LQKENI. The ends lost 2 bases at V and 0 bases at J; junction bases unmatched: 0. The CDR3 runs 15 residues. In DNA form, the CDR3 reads TGTGCCAGCTCACCAACAGGGGGTAGCAATCAGCCCCAGCATTTT. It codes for CASSPTGGSNQPQHF. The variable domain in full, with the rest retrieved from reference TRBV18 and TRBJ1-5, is NAGVMQNPRHLVRRRGQEARLRCSPMKGHSHVYWYRQLPEEGLKFMVYLQKENIIDESGMPKERFSAEFPKEGPSILRIQQVVRGDSAAYFCASSPTGGSNQPQHFGDGTRLSIL.

CDR3 sequence: CASSFPGQGNYGYTF. The DNA for the CDR3 is TGTGCCAGCAGCTTTCCGGGACAGGGAAACTATGGCTACACCTTC. The genes are TRBV7-9 and TRBJ1-2; 9 nucleotides line up with TRBD1. Germline values: CDR1 SEHNR, CDR2 FQNEAQ (reference sequence). This CDR3 region has 15 residues. V was pared by 3 bases and J by 2 bases, with 4 bases of the junction left unmatched.